This T cell receptor (beta chain) appears in the sequencing data of a study of cytomegalovirus exposure and HLA in healthy donors. Study context: The 550 to 700 first-cohort repertoires and the 100 to 150 validation repertoires shared the same platform, a later analysis reported.

Sequencing was performed with immunoSEQ multiplex PCR; in TCRdb, only in-frame clones are kept and a portion is missing. Among approximately 97,000 clones, about 95% were seen once, and the ten largest hold 0.8% to 0.9%. Concerning this clone itself: Its antigen is unknown.

Notes on the study in general: Listed as cytomegalovirus-associated were 150 to 200 TCR beta chains.

CDR3 length equals 16 residues. The junction had 7 bases not matched to a gene; V was cut back by 1 base and J by 2 bases. Germline V CDR1 and CDR2: SGHDT, YYEEEE. The V and J genes are TRBV5-6 and TRBJ2-3, with 7 bases matching TRBD2. The origin of this receptor is a woman younger than 35 in good health and CMV-seronegative. Sequencing used PBMCs. The CDR3 loop is CASSLSASGYTDTQYF. DNA of the CDR3: TGTGCCAGCAGCTTGTCGGCTAGCGGATACACAGATACGCAGTATTTT.